These 7 T cell receptor beta chains originate from one sample sequenced in a study of cytotoxic CD8 clonotypes in ibrutinib-treated CLL. Libraries were prepared by immunoSEQ multiplex PCR; TCRdb keeps only in-frame clonotypes and omits some of them. The sample records some 170,000 clones, 70% to 90% being singletons. Sample: PBMCs, taken at disease progression, from a patient treated with ibrutinib. The receptors here all came from a human donor with chronic lymphocytic leukemia.

The sample holds a few counts of this clone. V is TRBV14 and J is TRBJ1-2, with D perhaps TRBD1 (5 bases). The CDR3 runs to 15 residues. Germline CDR1 reads SGHDN; CDR2 reads FVKESK. The germline V and J ends were trimmed by 3 bases and 1 base, with 12 bases remaining between them. The CDR3 here is CASSQEDRVNYGYTF. In nucleotides, the CDR3 is TGTGCCAGCAGCCAGGAAGACAGAGTTAACTATGGCTACACCTTC. Filled out from reference TRBV14 and TRBJ1-2, the complete variable domain reads EAGVTQFPSHSVIEKGQTVTLRCDPISGHDNLYWYRRVMGKEIKFLLHFVKESKQDESGMPNNRFLAERTGGTYSTLKVQPAELEDSGVYFCASSQEDRVNYGYTFGSGTRLTVV.

This chain connects TRBV11-2 to TRBJ1-3, with 10 bases lining up with TRBD1. J was trimmed by 2 bases and V by 5 bases; bases with no gene match: 3. In germline, CDR1 is SGHAT, CDR2 FQNNGV. This CDR3 comprises 15 residues. The CDR3 reads CASSPGQGAGNTIYF. The CDR3 coding sequence is TGTGCCAGCAGCCCTGGACAGGGGGCTGGAAACACCATATATTTT.

The rearrangement uses TRBV28 and TRBJ1-2, with unresolved D. CDR1 MDHEN and CDR2 SYDVKM come from the germline V gene. This CDR3 contains 15 residues. The V end lost 4 bases, the J end lost 0 bases, and 12 bases lay between the germline ends. CDR3 sequence: CASSSPGPANYGYTF. For the CDR3, the DNA is TGTGCCAGCAGTTCCCCAGGACCAGCTAACTATGGCTACACCTTC.

The J gene is TRBJ2-5, the V gene TRBV7-9; D perhaps matches TRBD1 (6 bases). Between the trimmed V and J ends, which lost 5 bases and 0 bases, there was a span of 19 bases. The V gene's germline CDR1 is SEHNR and CDR2 FQNEAQ (reference sequence). There are 17 residues in the CDR3. CDR3: CASSRKGVGPDQETQYF. The CDR3 DNA sequence: TGTGCCAGCAGCCGGAAGGGGGTGGGGCCCGACCAAGAGACCCAGTACTTC.

The count of this clone is one. The chain has TRBV30 and TRBJ1-1, with 10 bases identical to TRBD1. Trimming cost V 4 bases and J 5 bases; bases outside gene matches: 7. Germline V gene data show CDR1 as GTSNPN and CDR2 as SVGIG (reference sequence). The CDR3 extends over 14 amino acids. The CDR3 is CAWNPDRGLTEAFF. In DNA, the CDR3 is TGTGCCTGGAACCCTGACAGGGGGCTTACTGAAGCTTTCTTT.

This clone was detected once. V gene TRBV15 combines with J gene TRBJ2-7; D may be TRBD1 (6 bases). The CDR3 has 15 amino acids. CDR1 and CDR2 from the germline V gene are LNHNV and YYDKDF (reference sequence). V was clipped by 6 bases and J by 0 bases, with 15 bases between them. For the CDR3, the DNA is TGTGCCACCAGGCCAACAGGGTTAAGCTCCTACGAGCAGTACTTC. Translation gives CATRPTGLSSYEQYF.

The V call is TRBV6-5, the J call TRBJ2-7; TRBD2 aligns across 7 bases. V dropped 5 bases and J dropped 3; count of bases not matched to a gene: 7. Germline V gives CDR1 MNHEY, CDR2 SVGAGI. The CDR3 totals 14 residues. This CDR3 is CASSLGLADYEQYF. The DNA of the CDR3 is TGTGCCAGCAGTCTCGGGCTAGCGGACTACGAGCAGTACTTC.